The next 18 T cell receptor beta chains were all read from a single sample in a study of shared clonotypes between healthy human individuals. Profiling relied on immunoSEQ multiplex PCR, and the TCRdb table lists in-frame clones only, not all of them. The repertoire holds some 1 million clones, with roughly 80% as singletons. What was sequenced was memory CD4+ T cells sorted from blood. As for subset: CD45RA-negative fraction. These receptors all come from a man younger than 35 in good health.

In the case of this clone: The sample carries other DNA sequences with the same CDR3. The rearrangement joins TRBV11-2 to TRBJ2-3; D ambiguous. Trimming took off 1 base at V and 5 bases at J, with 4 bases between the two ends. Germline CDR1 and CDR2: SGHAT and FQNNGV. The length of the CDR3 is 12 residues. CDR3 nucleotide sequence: TGTGCCAGCAGCTTAGGGAGAGATACGCAGTATTTT. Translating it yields CASSLGRDTQYF. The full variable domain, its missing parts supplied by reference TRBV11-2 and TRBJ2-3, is EAGVAQSPRYKIIEKRQSVAFWCNPISGHATLYWYQQILGQGPKLLIQFQNNGVVDDSQLPKDRFSAERLKGVDSTLKIQPAKLEDSAVYLCASSLGRDTQYFGPGTRLTVL.

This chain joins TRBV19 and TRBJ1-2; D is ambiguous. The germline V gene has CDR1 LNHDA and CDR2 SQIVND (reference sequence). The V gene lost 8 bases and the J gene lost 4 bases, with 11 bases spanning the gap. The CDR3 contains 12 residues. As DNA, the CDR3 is TGTGCCAGTGAATTTAGTGGCTATGGCTACACCTTC. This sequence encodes CASEFSGYGYTF.

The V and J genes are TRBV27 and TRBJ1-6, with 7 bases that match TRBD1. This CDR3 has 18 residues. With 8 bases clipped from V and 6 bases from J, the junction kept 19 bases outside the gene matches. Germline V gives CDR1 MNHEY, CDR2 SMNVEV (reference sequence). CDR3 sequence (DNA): TGTGCCAGCGCTAACCGACTCCAGGGGGTCATGGCTAATTCACCCCTCCACTTT. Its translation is CASANRLQGVMANSPLHF.

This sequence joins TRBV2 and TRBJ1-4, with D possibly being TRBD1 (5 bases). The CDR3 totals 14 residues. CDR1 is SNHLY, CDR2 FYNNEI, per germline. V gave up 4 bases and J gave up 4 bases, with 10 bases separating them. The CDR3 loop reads CASSAGTYNEKLFF. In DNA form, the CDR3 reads TGTGCCAGCAGTGCCGGGACTTATAATGAAAAACTGTTTTTT.

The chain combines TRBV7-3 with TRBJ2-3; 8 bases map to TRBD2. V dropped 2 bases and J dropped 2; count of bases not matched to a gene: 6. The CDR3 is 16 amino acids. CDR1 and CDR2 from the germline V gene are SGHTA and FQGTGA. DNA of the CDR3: TGTGCCAGCAGCTTAGCGGGGGGCGATATCACAGATACGCAGTATTTT. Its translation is CASSLAGGDITDTQYF.

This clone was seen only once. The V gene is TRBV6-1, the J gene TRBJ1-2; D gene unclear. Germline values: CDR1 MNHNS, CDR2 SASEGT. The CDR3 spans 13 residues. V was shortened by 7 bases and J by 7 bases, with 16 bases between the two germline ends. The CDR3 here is CASTPEGEGGYTF. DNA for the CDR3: TGTGCCAGCACCCCCGAGGGAGAGGGTGGCTACACCTTC.

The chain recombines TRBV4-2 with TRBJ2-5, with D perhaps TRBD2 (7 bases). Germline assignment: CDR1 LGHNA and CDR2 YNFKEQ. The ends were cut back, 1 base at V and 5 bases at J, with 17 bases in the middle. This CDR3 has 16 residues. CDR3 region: CASSQGLAGAQETQYF. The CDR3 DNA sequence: TGTGCCAGCAGCCAAGGGTTGGCGGGGGCCCAGGAGACCCAGTACTTC.

DNA for the CDR3: TGTGCCAGCAGTTTCGGTGCGGGCGCCGAAAATTCACCCCTCCACTTT. It translates to CASSFGAGAENSPLHF. V and J are TRBV28 and TRBJ1-6; D remains unclear. The germline V and J ends were trimmed by 3 bases and 7 bases, with 16 bases remaining between them. Germline CDR1 and CDR2: MDHEN and SYDVKM. The length of the CDR3 is 16 residues. The complete variable domain, with remaining parts taken from reference TRBV28 and TRBJ1-6, reads DVKVTQSSRYLVKRTGEKVFLECVQDMDHENMFWYRQDPGLGLRLIYFSYDVKMKEKGDIPEGYSVSREKKERFSLILESASTNQTSMYLCASSFGAGAENSPLHFGNGTRLTVT.

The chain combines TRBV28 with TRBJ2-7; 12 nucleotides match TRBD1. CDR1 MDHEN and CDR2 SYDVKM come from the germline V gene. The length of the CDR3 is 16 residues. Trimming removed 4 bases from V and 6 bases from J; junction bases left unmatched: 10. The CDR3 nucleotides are TGTGCCAGCAGTTCCCCCGGGACAGGGGGCAAGGGCGAGCAGTACTTC. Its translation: CASSSPGTGGKGEQYF. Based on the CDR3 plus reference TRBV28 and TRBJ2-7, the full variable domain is DVKVTQSSRYLVKRTGEKVFLECVQDMDHENMFWYRQDPGLGLRLIYFSYDVKMKEKGDIPEGYSVSREKKERFSLILESASTNQTSMYLCASSSPGTGGKGEQYFGPGTRLTVT.

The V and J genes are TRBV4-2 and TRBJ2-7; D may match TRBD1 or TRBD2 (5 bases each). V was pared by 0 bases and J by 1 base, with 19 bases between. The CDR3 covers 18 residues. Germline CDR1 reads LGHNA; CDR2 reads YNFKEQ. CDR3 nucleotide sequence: TGTGCCAGCAGCCAAGATCTCTCCGGGACCCCTGGGTCCTACGAGCAGTACTTC. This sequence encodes CASSQDLSGTPGSYEQYF.

In nucleotides, the CDR3 is TGTGCCAGCAGAGGGACAGGAGGGAACATTCAGTACTTC. Its protein product is CASRGTGGNIQYF. The rearrangement links TRBV5-4 to TRBJ2-4; 8 nucleotides line up with TRBD1. This CDR3 region has 13 residues. V shed 5 bases and J 7 bases; nucleotides not matched to a gene: 5. The germline CDR1 and CDR2 sequences are SGHNT and YYREEE (reference sequence).

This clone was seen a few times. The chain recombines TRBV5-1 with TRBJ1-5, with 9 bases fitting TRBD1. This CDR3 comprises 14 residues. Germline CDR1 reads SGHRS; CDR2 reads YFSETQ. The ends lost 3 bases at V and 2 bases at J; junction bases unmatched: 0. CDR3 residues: CASSWTGGNQPQHF. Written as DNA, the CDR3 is TGCGCCAGCAGCTGGACAGGGGGCAATCAGCCCCAGCATTTT.

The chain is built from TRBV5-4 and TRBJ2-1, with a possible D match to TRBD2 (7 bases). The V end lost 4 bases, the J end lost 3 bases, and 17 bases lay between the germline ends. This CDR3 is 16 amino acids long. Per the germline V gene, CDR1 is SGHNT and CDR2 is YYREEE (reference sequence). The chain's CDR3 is CASSPGGGGIYNEQFF. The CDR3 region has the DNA TGTGCCAGCAGCCCCGGGGGAGGGGGTATCTACAATGAGCAGTTCTTC.

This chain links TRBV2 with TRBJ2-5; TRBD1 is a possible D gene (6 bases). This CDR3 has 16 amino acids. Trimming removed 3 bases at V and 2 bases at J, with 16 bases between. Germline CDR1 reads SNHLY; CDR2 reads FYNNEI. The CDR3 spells CASSDVGSQGQETQYF. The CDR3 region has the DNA TGTGCCAGCAGTGACGTAGGTTCACAGGGTCAAGAGACCCAGTACTTC.

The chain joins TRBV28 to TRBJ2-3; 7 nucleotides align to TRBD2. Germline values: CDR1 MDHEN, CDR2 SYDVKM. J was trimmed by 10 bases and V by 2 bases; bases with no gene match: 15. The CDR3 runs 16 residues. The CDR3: CASSLLTSGGDGAQYF. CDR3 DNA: TGTGCCAGCAGTTTACTGACTAGTGGGGGGGATGGGGCGCAGTATTTT.

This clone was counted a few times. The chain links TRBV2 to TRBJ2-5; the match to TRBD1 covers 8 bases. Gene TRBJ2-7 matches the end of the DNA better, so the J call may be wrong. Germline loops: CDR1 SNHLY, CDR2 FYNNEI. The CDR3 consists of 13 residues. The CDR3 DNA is TGTGCCAGCAGCCGGACAGGGACCTACGAGCAGTACTTC. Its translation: CASSRTGTYEQYF.

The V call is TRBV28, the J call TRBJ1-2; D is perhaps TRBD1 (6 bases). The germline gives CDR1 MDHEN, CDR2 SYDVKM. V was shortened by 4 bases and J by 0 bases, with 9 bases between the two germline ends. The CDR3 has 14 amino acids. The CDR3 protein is CASSSQGTNYGYTF. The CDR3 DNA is TGTGCCAGCAGTTCACAGGGAACTAACTATGGCTACACCTTC.

The CDR3 DNA reads as TGTGCCAGCAGAACGACTAGCAGTGAGACCCAGTACTTC. This codes for CASRTTSSETQYF. This chain joins TRBV5-4 and TRBJ2-5; 7 nucleotides align to TRBD2. This CDR3 is built from 13 residues. The V and J ends lost 5 bases and 5 bases, in that order; junction bases with no gene match: 6. Germline lookup yields CDR1 SGHNT and CDR2 YYREEE (reference sequence).